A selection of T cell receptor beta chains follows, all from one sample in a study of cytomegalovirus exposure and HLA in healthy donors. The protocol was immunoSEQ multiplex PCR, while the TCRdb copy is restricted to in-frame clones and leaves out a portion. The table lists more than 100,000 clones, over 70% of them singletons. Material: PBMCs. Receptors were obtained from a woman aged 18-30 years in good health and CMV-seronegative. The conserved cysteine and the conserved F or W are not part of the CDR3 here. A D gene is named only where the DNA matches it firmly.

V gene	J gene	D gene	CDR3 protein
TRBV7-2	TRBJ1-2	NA	ASSFQGLTNGYT
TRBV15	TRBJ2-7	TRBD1	ATSREGTGSSYEQY
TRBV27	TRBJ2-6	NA	ASSTPEAGANVLT
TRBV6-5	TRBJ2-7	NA	ASSAAGESYEQY
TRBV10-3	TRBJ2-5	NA	AISDSGETQY
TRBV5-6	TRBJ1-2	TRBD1	ASSFGRGHSGYT
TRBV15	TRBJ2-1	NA	ATSRVDERF
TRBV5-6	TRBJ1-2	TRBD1	ASSLGTGLYGYT
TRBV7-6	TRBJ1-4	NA	ASSLAQSNEKLF
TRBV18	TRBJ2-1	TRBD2	ASSRGTSGQAYNEQF
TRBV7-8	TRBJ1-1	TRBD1	ASSLQGASEAF
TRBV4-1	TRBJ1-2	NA	ASSQAPGYGYT
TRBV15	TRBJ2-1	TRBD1	ATSKRLTGGNAGEQF
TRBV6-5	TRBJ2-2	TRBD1	ASSSQGATGELF
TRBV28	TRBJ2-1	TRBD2	ASLRERGVSSYNEQF
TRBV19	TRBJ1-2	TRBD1	ASSVTGGYGYT
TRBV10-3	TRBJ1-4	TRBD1	AIGQGNEKLF
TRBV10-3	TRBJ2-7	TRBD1	ASRTGELIYEQY
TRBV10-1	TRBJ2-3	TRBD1	ASSESGRGLGDTQY
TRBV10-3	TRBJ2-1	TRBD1	AISESTGGTEDNEQF